This T cell receptor (beta chain) was sequenced during a study of blood T cell repertoires in COVID-19. Study in general: Acute and convalescent COVID-19 samples came from the United States, Italy and Spain.

The trim removed 4 bases at V and 10 bases at J, leaving 10 bases unmatched. CDR3 size: 14 residues. Germline V gene sequence: CDR1 SGHRS, CDR2 YFSETQ. Assay: immunoSEQ multiplex PCR; the TCRdb copy retains only in-frame clones and omits some. The sample consists of over 150,000 clones, 65% to 85% of them appearing once. Participants came from around 25 US areas, aged about 18 to 95 years. This TCR came from a woman aged 25 to 39 who had recovered from COVID-19. Input material: PBMCs or T cells enriched from blood (not recorded which). The rearrangement uses TRBV5-1 and TRBJ2-1; 8 nucleotides line up with TRBD2. For the CDR3, the DNA is TGCGCCAGCAGCCCCCCGGGACTAGTCCCGGAGCAGTTCTTC. Protein product: CASSPPGLVPEQFF.